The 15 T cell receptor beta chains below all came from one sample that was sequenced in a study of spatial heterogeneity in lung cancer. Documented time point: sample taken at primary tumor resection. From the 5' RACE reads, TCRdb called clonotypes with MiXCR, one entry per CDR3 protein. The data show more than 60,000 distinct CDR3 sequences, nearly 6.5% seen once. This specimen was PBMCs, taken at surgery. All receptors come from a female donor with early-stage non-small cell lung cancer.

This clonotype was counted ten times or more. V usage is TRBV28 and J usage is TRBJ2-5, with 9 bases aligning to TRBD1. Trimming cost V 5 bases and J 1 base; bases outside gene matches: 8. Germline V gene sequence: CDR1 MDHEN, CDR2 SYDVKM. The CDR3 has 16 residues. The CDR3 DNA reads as TGTGCCAGCAGTACCAACAGGGGGCAGTTCCAAGAGACCCAGTACTTC. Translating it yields CASSTNRGQFQETQYF.

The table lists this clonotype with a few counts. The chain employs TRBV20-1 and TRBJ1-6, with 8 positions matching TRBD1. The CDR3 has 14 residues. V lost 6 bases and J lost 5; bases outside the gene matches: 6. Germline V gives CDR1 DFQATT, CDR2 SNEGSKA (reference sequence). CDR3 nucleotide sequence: TGCAGTGCGCCGGACAGGGCAAATAATTCACCCCTCCACTTT. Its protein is CSAPDRANNSPLHF.

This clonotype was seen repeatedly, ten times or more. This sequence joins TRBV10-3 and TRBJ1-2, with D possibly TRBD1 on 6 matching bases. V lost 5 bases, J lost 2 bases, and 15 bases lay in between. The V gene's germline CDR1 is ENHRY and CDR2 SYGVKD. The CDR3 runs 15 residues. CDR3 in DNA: TGTGCCATCAGTTTCGGGGGCGACCCCAACTATGGCTACACCTTC. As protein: CAISFGGDPNYGYTF.

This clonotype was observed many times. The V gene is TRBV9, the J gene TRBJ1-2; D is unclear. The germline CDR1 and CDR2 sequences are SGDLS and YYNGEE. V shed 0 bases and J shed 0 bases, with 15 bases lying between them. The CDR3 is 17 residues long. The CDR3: CASSVDGSRPANYGYTF. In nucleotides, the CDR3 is TGTGCCAGCAGCGTAGACGGCAGCCGACCGGCTAACTATGGCTACACCTTC. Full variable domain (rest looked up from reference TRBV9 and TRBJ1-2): DSGVTQTPKHLITATGQRVTLRCSPRSGDLSVYWYQQSLDQGLQFLIQYYNGEERAKGNILERFSAQQFPDLHSELNLSSLELGDSALYFCASSVDGSRPANYGYTFGSGTRLTVV.

This CDR3 is CASSQGTGIGSPLHF. The CDR3 coding sequence is TGTGCCAGCAGCCAAGGGACAGGGATCGGTTCACCCCTCCACTTT. This rearrangement joins TRBV3-1 to TRBJ1-6; 8 bases agree with TRBD1. Germline loops: CDR1 LGHDT, CDR2 YNNKEL (reference sequence). After removal of 1 base from V and 9 bases from J, the junction contained 5 bases not matched to a gene. CDR3 size: 15 residues.

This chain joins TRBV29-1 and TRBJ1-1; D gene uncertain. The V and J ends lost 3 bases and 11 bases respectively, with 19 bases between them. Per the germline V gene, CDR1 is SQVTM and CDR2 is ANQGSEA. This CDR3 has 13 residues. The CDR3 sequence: CSVEKVQDGEAFF. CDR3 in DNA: TGCAGCGTTGAGAAAGTTCAAGACGGGGAGGCTTTCTTT.

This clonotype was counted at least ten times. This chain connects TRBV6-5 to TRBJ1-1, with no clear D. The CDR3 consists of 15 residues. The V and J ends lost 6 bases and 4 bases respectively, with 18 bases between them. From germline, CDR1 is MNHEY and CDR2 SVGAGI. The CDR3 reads CASSLFSTLGTEAFF. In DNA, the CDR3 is TGTGCCAGCAGCCTATTTTCTACCCTAGGCACTGAAGCTTTCTTT.

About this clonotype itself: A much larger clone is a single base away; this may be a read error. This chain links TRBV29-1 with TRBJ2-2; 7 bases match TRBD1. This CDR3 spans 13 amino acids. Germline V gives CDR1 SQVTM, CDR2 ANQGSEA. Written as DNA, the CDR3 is TGCAGCGCCACAGGGGTGGTCACCGGGGAGCTGCTTTTT. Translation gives CSATGVVTGELLF.

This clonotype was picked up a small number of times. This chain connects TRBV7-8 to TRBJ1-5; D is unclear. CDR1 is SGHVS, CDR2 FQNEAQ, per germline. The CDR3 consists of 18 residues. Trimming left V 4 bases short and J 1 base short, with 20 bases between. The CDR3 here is CASSSHGDVIVSNQPQHF. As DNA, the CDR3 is TGTGCCAGCAGCTCTCATGGAGACGTGATTGTAAGCAATCAGCCCCAGCATTTT.

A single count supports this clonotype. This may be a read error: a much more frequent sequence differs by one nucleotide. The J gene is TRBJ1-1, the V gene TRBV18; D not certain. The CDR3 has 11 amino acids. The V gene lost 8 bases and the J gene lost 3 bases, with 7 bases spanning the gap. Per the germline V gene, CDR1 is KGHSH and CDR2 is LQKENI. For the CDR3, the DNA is TGTGCCAGCAGCGGGGACACTGAAGCTTTCTTT. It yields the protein CASSGDTEAFF.

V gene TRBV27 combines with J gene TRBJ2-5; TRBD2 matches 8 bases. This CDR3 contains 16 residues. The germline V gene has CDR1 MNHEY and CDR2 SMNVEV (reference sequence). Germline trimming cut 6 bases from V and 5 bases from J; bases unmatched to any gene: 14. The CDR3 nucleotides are TGTGCCAGCAGCCCGCCCCGCGGGGGGCTGGGGGAGACCCAGTACTTC. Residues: CASSPPRGGLGETQYF.

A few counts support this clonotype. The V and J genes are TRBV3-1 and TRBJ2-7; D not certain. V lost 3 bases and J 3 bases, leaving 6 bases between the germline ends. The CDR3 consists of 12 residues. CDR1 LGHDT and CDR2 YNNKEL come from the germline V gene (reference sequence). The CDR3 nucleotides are TGTGCCAGCAGCCAGCCCAACTACGAGCAGTACTTC. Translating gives CASSQPNYEQYF.

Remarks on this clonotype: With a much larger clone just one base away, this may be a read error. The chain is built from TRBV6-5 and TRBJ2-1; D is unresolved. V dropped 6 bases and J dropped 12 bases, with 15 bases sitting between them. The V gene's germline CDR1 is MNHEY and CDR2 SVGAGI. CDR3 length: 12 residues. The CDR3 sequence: CASSFTVGVQFF. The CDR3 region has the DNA TGTGCCAGCAGCTTTACGGTGGGTGTGCAGTTCTTC.

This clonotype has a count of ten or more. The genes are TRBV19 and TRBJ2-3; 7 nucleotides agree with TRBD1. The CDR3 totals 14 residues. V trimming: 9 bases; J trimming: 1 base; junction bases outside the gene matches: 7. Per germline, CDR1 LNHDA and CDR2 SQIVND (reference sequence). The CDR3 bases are TGTGCCAGCAAACCGGGGACAGGCACAGATACGCAGTATTTT. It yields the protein CASKPGTGTDTQYF.

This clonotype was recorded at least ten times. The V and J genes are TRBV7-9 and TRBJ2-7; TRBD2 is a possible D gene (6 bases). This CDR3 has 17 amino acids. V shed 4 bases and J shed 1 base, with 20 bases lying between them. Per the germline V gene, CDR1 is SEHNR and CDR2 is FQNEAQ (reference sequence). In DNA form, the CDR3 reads TGTGCCAGCAGCTCCGACCACCGGGACTTGGCATCCTACGAGCAGTACTTC. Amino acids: CASSSDHRDLASYEQYF.